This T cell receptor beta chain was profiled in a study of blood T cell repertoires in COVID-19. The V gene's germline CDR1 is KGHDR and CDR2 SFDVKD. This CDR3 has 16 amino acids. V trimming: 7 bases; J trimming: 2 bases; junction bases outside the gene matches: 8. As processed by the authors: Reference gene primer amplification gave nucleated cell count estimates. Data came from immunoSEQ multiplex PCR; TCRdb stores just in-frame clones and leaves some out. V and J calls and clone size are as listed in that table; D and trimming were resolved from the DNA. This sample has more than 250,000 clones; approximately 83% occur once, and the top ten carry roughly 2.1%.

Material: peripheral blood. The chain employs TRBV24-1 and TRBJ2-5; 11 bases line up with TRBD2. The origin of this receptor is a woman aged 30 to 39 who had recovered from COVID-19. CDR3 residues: CATSPGTSGPQETQYF. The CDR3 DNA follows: TGTGCCACCAGCCCCGGGACTAGCGGTCCTCAAGAGACCCAGTACTTC.